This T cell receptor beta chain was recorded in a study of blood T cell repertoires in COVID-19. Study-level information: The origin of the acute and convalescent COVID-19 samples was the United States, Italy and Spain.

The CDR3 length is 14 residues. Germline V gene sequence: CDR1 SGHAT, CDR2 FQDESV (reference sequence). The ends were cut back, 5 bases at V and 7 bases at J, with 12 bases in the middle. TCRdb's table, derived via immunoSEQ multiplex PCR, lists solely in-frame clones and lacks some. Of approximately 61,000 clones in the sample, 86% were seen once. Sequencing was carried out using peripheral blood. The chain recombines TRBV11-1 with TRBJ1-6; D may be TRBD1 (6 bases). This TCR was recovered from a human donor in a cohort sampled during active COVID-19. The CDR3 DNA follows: TGTGCCAGCAGCCCCTCCAGGGGAAATTCACCCCTCCACTTT. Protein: CASSPSRGNSPLHF.